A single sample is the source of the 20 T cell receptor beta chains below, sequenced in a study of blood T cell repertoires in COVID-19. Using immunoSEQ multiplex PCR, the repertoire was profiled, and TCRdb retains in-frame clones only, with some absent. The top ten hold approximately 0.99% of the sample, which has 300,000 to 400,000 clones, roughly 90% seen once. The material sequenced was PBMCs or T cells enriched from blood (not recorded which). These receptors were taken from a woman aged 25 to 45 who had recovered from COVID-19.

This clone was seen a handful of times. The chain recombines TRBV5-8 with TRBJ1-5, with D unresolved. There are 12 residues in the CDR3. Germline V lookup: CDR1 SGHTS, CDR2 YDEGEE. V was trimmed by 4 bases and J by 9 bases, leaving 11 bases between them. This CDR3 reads CASSDIYRPQHF. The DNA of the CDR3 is TGTGCCAGCAGCGACATTTATCGGCCCCAGCATTTT. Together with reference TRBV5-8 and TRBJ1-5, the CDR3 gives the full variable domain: EAGVTQSPTHLIKTRGQQATLRCSPISGHTSVYWYQQALGLGLQFLLWYDEGEERNRGNFPPRFSGRQFPNYSSELNVNALELEDSALYLCASSDIYRPQHFGDGTRLSIL.

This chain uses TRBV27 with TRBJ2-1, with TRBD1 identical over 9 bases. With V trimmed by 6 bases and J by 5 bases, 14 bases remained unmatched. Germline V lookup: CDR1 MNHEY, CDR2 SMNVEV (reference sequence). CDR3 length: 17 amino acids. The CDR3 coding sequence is TGTGCCAGCAGCCCGGTTAGTGGGACAGGGTTCCACAATGAGCAGTTCTTC. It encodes CASSPVSGTGFHNEQFF.

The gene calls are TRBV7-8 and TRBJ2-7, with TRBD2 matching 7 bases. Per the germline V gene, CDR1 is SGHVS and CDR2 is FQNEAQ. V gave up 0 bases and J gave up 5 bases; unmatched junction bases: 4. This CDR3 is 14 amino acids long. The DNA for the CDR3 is TGTGCCAGCAGCTTAGCGAGGGAGGGAAACGAGCAGTACTTC. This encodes CASSLAREGNEQYF.

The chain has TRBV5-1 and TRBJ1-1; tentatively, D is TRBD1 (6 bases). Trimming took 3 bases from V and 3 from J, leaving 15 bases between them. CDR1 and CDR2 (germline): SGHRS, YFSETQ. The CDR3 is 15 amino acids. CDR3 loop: CASSSRDKGDTEAFF. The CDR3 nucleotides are TGCGCCAGCAGCTCCCGGGATAAGGGGGACACTGAAGCTTTCTTT.

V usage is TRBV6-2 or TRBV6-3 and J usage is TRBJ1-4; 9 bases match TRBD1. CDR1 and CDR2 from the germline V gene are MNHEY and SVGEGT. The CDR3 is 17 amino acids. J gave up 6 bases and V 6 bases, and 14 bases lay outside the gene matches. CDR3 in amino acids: CASSHTGGEWIDEKLFF. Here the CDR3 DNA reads TGTGCCAGCAGCCACACAGGGGGCGAGTGGATTGATGAAAAACTGTTTTTT.

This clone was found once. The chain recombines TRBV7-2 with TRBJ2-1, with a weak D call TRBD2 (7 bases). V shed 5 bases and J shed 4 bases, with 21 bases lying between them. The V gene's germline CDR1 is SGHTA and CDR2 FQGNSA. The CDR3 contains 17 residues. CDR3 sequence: CASSRKGGGVVYNEQFF. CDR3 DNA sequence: TGTGCCAGCAGCCGTAAGGGGGGGGGCGTGGTTTACAATGAGCAGTTCTTC.

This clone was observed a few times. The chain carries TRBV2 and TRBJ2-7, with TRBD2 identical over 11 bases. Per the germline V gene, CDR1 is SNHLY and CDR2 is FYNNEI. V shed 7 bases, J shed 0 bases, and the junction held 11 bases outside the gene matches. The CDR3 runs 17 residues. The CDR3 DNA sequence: TGTGCCAGCAAACCGGGACTAGCGGAAACAAGCTCCTACGAGCAGTACTTC. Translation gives CASKPGLAETSSYEQYF.

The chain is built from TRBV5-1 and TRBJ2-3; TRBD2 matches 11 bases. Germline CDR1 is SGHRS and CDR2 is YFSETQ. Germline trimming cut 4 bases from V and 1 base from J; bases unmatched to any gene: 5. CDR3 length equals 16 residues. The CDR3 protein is CASSQILAGGTDTQYF. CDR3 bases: TGCGCCAGCAGCCAAATACTAGCGGGGGGCACAGATACGCAGTATTTT. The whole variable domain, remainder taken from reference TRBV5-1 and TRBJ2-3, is KAGVTQTPRYLIKTRGQQVTLSCSPISGHRSVSWYQQTPGQGLQFLFEYFSETQRNKGNFPGRFSGRQFSNSRSEMNVSTLELGDSALYLCASSQILAGGTDTQYFGPGTRLTVL.

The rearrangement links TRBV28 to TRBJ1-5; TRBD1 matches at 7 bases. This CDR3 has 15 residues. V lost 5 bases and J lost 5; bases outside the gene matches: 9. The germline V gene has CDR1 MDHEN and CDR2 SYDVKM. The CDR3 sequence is CASSPRPGTDQPQHF. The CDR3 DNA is TGTGCCAGCAGTCCCCGACCTGGGACAGATCAGCCCCAGCATTTT.

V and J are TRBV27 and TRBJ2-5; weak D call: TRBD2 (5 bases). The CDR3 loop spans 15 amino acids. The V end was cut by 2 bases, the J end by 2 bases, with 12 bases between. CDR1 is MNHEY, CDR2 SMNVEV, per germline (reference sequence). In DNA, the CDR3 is TGTGCCAGCAGTTTAACGTACGGGAATCAAGAGACCCAGTACTTC. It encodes CASSLTYGNQETQYF.

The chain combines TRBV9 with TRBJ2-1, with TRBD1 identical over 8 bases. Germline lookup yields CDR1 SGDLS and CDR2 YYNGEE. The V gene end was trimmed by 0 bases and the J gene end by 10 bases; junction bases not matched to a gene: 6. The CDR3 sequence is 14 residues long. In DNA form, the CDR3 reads TGTGCCAGCAGCGTAGCGGGGCAGGGGGCAGAGCAGTTCTTC. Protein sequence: CASSVAGQGAEQFF.

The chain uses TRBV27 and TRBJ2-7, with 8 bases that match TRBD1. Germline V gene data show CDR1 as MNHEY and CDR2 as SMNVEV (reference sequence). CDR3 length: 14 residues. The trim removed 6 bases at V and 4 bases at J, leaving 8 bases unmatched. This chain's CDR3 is CASSLDRGRYEQYF. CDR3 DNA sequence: TGTGCCAGCAGCTTAGACAGGGGCCGGTACGAGCAGTACTTC.

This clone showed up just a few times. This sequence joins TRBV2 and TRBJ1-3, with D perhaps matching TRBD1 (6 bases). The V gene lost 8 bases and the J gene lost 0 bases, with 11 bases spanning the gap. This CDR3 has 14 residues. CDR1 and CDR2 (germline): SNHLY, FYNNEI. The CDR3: CASQGTSSGNTIYF. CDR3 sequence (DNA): TGTGCCAGCCAGGGGACAAGCTCTGGAAACACCATATATTTT. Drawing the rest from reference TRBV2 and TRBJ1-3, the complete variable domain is EPEVTQTPSHQVTQMGQEVILRCVPISNHLYFYWYRQILGQKVEFLVSFYNNEISEKSEIFDDQFSVERPDGSNFTLKIRSTKLEDSAMYFCASQGTSSGNTIYFGEGSWLTVV.

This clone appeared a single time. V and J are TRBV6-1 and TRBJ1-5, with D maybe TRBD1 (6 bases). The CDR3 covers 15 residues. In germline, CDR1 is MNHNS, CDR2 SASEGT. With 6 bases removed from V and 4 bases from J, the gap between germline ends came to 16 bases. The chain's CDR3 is CASRQGPMGNQPQHF. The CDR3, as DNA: TGTGCCAGCAGACAGGGCCCCATGGGAAATCAGCCCCAGCATTTT.

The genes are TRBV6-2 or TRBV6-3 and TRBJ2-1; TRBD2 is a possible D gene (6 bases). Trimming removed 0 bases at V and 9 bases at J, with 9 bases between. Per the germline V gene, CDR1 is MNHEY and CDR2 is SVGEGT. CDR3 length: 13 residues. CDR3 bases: TGTGCCAGCAGTTACTCGAGGGGAGGTGAGCAGTTCTTC. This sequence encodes CASSYSRGGEQFF.

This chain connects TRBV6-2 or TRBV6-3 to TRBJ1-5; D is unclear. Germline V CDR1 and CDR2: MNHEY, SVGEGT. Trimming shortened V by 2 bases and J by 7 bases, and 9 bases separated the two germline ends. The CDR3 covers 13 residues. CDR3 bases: TGTGCCAGCAGTTACGGGCTCGAGCAGCCCCAGCATTTT. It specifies CASSYGLEQPQHF.

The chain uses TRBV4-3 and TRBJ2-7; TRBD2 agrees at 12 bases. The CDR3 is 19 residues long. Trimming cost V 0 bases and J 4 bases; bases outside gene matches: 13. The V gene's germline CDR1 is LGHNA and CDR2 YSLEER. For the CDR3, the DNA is TGCGCCAGCAGCCAAGATTTTCCTAGCGGGGGGGCTTTCACTTACGAGCAGTACTTC. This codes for CASSQDFPSGGAFTYEQYF.

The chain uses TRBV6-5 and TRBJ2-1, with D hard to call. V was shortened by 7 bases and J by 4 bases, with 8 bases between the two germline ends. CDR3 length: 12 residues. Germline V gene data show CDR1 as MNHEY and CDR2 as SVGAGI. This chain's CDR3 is CASTDIYNEQFF. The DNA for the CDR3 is TGTGCCAGCACCGACATATACAATGAGCAGTTCTTC.

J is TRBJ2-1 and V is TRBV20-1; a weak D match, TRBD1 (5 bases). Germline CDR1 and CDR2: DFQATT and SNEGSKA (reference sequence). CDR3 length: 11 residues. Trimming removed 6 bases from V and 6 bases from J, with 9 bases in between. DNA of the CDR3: TGCAGTGCCCAGGGTGGCAATGAGCAGTTCTTC. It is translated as CSAQGGNEQFF.

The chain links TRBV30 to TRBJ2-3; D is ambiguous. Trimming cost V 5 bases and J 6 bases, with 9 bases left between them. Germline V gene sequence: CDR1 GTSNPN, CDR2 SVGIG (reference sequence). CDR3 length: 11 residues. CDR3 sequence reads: CAWARADTQYF. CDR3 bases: TGTGCCTGGGCCCGTGCGGATACGCAGTATTTT.